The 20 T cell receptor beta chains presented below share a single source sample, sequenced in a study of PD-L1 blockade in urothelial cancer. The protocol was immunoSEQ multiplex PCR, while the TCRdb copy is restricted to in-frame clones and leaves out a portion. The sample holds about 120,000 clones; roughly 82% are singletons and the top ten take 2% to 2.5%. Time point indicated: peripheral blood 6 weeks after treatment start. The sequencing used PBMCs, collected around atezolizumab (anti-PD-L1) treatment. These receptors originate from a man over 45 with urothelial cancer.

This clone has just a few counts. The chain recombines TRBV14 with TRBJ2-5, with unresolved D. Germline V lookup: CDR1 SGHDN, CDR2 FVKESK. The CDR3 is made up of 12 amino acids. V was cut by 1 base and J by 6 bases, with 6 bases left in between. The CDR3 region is CASSQGFKTQYF. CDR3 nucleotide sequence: TGTGCCAGCAGCCAAGGTTTTAAGACCCAGTACTTC. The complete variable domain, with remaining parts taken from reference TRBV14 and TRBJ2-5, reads EAGVTQFPSHSVIEKGQTVTLRCDPISGHDNLYWYRRVMGKEIKFLLHFVKESKQDESGMPNNRFLAERTGGTYSTLKVQPAELEDSGVYFCASSQGFKTQYFGPGTRLLVL.

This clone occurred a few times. CDR3 region: CASSVRGTGVTGELFF. CDR3 DNA sequence: TGTGCCAGCAGCGTCCGCGGGACAGGGGTTACGGGGGAGCTGTTTTTT. The chain has TRBV9 and TRBJ2-2; 10 nucleotides line up with TRBD1. CDR3 length: 16 residues. V shed 2 bases, J shed 8 bases, and the junction held 9 bases outside the gene matches. Germline values: CDR1 SGDLS, CDR2 YYNGEE.

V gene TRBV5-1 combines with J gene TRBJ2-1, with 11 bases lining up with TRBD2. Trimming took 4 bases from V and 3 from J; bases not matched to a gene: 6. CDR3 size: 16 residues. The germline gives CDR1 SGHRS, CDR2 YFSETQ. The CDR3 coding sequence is TGCGCCAGCAGCGACTCTAGCGGGGGGCGCTACAATGAGCAGTTCTTC. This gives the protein CASSDSSGGRYNEQFF.

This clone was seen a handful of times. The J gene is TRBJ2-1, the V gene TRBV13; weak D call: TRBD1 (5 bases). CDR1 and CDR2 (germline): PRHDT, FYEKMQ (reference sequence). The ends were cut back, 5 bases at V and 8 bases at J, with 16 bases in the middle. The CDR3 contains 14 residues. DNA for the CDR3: TGTGCCAGCAGCCCGAAGTATGTGACAGATGAGCAGTTCTTC. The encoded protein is CASSPKYVTDEQFF.

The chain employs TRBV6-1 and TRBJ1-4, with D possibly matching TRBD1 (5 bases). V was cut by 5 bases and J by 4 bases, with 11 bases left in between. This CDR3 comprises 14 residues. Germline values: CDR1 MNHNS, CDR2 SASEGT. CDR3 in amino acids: CASSNPQVNEKLFF. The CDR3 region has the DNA TGTGCCAGCAGTAATCCACAGGTTAATGAAAAACTGTTTTTT.

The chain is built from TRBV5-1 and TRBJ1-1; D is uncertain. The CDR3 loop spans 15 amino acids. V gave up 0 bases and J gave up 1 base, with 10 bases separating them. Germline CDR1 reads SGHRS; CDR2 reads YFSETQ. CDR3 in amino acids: CASSLGPGGNTEAFF. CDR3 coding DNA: TGCGCCAGCAGCTTGGGACCGGGTGGGAACACTGAAGCTTTCTTT.

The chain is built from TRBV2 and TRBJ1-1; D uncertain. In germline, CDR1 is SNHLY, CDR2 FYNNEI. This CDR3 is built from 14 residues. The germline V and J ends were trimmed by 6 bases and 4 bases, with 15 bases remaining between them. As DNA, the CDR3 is TGTGCCAGCAGCTACTTCGAGGGCGGCACTGAAGCTTTCTTT. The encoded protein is CASSYFEGGTEAFF.

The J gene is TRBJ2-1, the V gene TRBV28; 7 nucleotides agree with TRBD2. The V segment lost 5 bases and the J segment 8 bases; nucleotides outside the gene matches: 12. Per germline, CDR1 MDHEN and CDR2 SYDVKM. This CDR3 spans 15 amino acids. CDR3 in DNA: TGTGCCAGCAGTCCGGGGGGAGGTGGCAGAGATGAGCAGTTCTTC. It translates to CASSPGGGGRDEQFF. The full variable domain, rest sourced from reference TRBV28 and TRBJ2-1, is DVKVTQSSRYLVKRTGEKVFLECVQDMDHENMFWYRQDPGLGLRLIYFSYDVKMKEKGDIPEGYSVSREKKERFSLILESASTNQTSMYLCASSPGGGGRDEQFFGPGTRLTVL.

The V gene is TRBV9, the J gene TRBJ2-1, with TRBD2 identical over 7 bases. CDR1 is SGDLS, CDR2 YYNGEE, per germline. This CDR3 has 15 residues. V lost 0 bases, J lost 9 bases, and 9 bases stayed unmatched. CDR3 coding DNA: TGTGCCAGCAGCGTAGATCTGCGGGAGAATTCTGAGCAGTTCTTC. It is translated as CASSVDLRENSEQFF. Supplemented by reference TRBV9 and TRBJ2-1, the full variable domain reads DSGVTQTPKHLITATGQRVTLRCSPRSGDLSVYWYQQSLDQGLQFLIQYYNGEERAKGNILERFSAQQFPDLHSELNLSSLELGDSALYFCASSVDLRENSEQFFGPGTRLTVL.

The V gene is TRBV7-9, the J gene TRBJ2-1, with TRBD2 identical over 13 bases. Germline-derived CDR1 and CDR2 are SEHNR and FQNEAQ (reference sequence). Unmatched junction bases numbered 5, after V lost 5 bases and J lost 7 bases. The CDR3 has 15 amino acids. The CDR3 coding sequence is TGTGCCAGCAGCGGGATGGGACTAGCGGGAAATGAGCAGTTCTTC. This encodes CASSGMGLAGNEQFF.

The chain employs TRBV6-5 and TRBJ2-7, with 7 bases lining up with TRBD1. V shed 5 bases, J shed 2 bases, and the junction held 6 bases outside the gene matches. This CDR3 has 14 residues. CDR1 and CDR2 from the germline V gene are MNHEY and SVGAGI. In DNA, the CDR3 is TGTGCCAGCAGTGAATATACAGGGGCCTACGAGCAGTACTTC. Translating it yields CASSEYTGAYEQYF.

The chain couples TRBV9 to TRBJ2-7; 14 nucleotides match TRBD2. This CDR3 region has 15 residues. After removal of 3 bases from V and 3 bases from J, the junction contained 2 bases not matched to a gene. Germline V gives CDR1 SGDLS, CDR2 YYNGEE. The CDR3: CASSEGLAGVYEQYF. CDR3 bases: TGTGCCAGCAGCGAGGGACTAGCGGGAGTCTACGAGCAGTACTTC. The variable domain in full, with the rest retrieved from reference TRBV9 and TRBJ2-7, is DSGVTQTPKHLITATGQRVTLRCSPRSGDLSVYWYQQSLDQGLQFLIQYYNGEERAKGNILERFSAQQFPDLHSELNLSSLELGDSALYFCASSEGLAGVYEQYFGPGTRLTVT.

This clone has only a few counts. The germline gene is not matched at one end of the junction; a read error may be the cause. The CDR3 DNA is TGTGCCAGCAGTTTACCGCAAGCAACGAATGAAAAACTGTTTTTT. This sequence encodes CASSLPQATNEKLFF. The chain employs TRBV28 and TRBJ1-4; no definite D call. The CDR3 extends over 15 amino acids. The germline V gene has CDR1 MDHEN and CDR2 SYDVKM.

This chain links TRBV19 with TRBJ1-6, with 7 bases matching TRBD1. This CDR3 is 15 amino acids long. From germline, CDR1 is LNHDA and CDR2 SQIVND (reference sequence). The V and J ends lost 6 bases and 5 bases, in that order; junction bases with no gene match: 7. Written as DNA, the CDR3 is TGTGCCAGTAGGCCACAGGGGTGGGATAATTCACCCCTCCACTTT. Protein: CASRPQGWDNSPLHF.

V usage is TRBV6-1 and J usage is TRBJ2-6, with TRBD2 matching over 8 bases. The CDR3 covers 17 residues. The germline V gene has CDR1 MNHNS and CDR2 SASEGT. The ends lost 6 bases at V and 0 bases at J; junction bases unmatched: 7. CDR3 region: CASRELAANSGANVLTF. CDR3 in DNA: TGTGCCAGCAGAGAACTAGCGGCGAACTCTGGGGCCAACGTCCTGACTTTC.

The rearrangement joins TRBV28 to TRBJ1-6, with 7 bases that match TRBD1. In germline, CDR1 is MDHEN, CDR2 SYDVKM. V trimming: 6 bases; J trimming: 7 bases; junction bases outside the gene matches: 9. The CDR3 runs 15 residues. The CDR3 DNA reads TGTGCCAGCAGATCCCGGGACAGCAGAAATTCACCCCTCCACTTT. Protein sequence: CASRSRDSRNSPLHF.

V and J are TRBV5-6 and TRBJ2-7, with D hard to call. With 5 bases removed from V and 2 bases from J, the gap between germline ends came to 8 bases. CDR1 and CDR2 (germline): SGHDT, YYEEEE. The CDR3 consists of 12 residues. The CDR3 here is CASSTRTYEQYF. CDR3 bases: TGTGCCAGCAGTACCAGAACCTACGAGCAGTACTTC. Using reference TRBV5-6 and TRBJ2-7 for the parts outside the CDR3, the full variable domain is DAGVTQSPTHLIKTRGQQVTLRCSPKSGHDTVSWYQQALGQGPQFIFQYYEEEERQRGNFPDRFSGHQFPNYSSELNVNALLLGDSALYLCASSTRTYEQYFGPGTRLTVT.

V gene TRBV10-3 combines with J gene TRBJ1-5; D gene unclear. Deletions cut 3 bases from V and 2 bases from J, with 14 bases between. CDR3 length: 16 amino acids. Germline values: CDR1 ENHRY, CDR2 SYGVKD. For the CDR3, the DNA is TGTGCCATCAGTGATGCGGGGTTTTCACGCAATCAGCCCCAGCATTTT. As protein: CAISDAGFSRNQPQHF.

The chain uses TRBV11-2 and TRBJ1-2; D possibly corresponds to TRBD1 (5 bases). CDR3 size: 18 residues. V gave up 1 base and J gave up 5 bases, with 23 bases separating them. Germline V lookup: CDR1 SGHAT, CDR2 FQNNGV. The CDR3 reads CASSLGPYVGRMGYGYTF. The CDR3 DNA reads TGTGCCAGCAGCTTAGGGCCGTATGTGGGGCGAATGGGGTATGGCTACACCTTC.

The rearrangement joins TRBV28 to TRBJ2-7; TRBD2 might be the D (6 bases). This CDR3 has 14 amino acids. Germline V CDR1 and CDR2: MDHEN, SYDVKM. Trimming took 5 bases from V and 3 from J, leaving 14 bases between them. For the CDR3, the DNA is TGTGCCAGCAGTACCCGGACTAAGGGCTACGAGCAGTACTTC. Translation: CASSTRTKGYEQYF.